These T cell receptor beta chains were read from a single sample in a study of Ad26.COV2.S vaccination and SARS-CoV-2 variants. Produced via immunoSEQ multiplex PCR; TCRdb's table is partial and in-frame only. The data show about 470,000 clones, roughly 91% seen once. The sample in question was peripheral blood, obtained in a trial of Ad26.COV2.S vaccine versus placebo. These receptor sequences come from a person between 18 and 60 years old who received the Ad26.COV2.S COVID-19 vaccine or a placebo. Both conserved end residues are trimmed from each CDR3. Clone size is given for some rows only: seen once, a few or many times, or a class if the clone is expanded.

CDR3 protein: ASSLAQGAGELF; J gene: TRBJ2-2; clone size: -; V gene: TRBV5-1
CDR3 protein: ASSHGQESSYNEQF; J gene: TRBJ2-1; clone size: -; V gene: TRBV28
CDR3 protein: ASSFSGYYNEQF; J gene: TRBJ2-1; clone size: -; V gene: TRBV28
CDR3 protein: ASRPTGTDNSPLH; J gene: TRBJ1-6; clone size: -; V gene: TRBV19
CDR3 protein: ASRRGETQY; J gene: TRBJ2-5; clone size: -; V gene: TRBV2
CDR3 protein: ASSHLDRAGETQY; J gene: TRBJ2-5; clone size: -; V gene: TRBV3-1/TRBV3-2
CDR3 protein: ASSVVVGGPDTQY; J gene: TRBJ2-3; clone size: -; V gene: TRBV9
CDR3 protein: ASSQALADSSYEQY; J gene: TRBJ2-7; clone size: -; V gene: TRBV4-2
CDR3 protein: ASKKWETQY; J gene: TRBJ2-5; clone size: -; V gene: TRBV6-4
CDR3 protein: ASSFGTGGYNEQF; J gene: TRBJ2-1; clone size: -; V gene: TRBV5-5
CDR3 protein: ASSLTSGGSYEQY; J gene: TRBJ2-7; clone size: -; V gene: TRBV5-1
CDR3 protein: SVGTGGLTQY; J gene: TRBJ2-5; clone size: -; V gene: TRBV29-1
CDR3 protein: ASSLNPGTEAF; J gene: TRBJ1-1; clone size: -; V gene: TRBV12-3/TRBV12-4
CDR3 protein: ASSEAGGRAGEQY; J gene: TRBJ2-7; clone size: once; V gene: TRBV6-1
CDR3 protein: ASSLTLADTGELF; J gene: TRBJ2-2; clone size: -; V gene: TRBV5-1
CDR3 protein: ASTLQGTNEQF; J gene: TRBJ2-1; clone size: -; V gene: TRBV5-4
CDR3 protein: ASSAPPQETQY; J gene: TRBJ2-5; clone size: -; V gene: TRBV25-1
CDR3 protein: ASSLDRGGYNEQF; J gene: TRBJ2-1; clone size: -; V gene: TRBV5-6
CDR3 protein: ASSPGLAGAKTQY; J gene: TRBJ2-5; clone size: -; V gene: TRBV7-2
CDR3 protein: ASSPQQVNEQF; J gene: TRBJ2-1; clone size: -; V gene: TRBV4-2
CDR3 protein: ASKVTWQGGQPQH; J gene: TRBJ1-5; clone size: few; V gene: TRBV19
CDR3 protein: ASSLLGIAGGRNTGELF; J gene: TRBJ2-2; clone size: -; V gene: TRBV5-1
CDR3 protein: ASSPGGSGTEAF; J gene: TRBJ1-1; clone size: -; V gene: TRBV3-1/TRBV3-2
CDR3 protein: ASSPTSGNTGELF; J gene: TRBJ2-2; clone size: -; V gene: TRBV9
CDR3 protein: ASSIDPGREAF; J gene: TRBJ1-1; clone size: few; V gene: TRBV19
CDR3 protein: ASSQFGGDNNEQF; J gene: TRBJ2-1; clone size: -; V gene: TRBV11-2
CDR3 protein: ASSLIDTSDPYGYT; J gene: TRBJ1-2; clone size: -; V gene: TRBV18
CDR3 protein: AISESRTSGSGYNEQF; J gene: TRBJ2-1; clone size: -; V gene: TRBV10-3
CDR3 protein: ASSPRQYEETQY; J gene: TRBJ2-5; clone size: once; V gene: TRBV7-9
CDR3 protein: ASRPAVGGLHRTDTQY; J gene: TRBJ2-3; clone size: -; V gene: TRBV27
CDR3 protein: ASSYLQGTHQPQH; J gene: TRBJ1-5; clone size: few; V gene: TRBV6-2/TRBV6-3
CDR3 protein: ASSLGTGSSYEQY; J gene: TRBJ2-7; clone size: -; V gene: TRBV7-6
CDR3 protein: ASTGLGYEQY; J gene: TRBJ2-7; clone size: -; V gene: TRBV6-6
CDR3 protein: ASSFTSGSYEQY; J gene: TRBJ2-7; clone size: -; V gene: TRBV5-4
CDR3 protein: ASSVGGLGGRFYEQY; J gene: TRBJ2-7; clone size: -; V gene: TRBV9
CDR3 protein: ASSPGGNNSPLH; J gene: TRBJ1-6; clone size: once; V gene: TRBV27
CDR3 protein: ASSTPSFRGQIEKLF; J gene: TRBJ1-4; clone size: -; V gene: TRBV19